The next 20 T cell receptor beta chains were all read from a single sample in a study of blood T cell repertoires in COVID-19. Produced via immunoSEQ multiplex PCR; TCRdb's table is partial and in-frame only. This sample has 100,000 to 110,000 clones, with around four fifths found just once. Sequenced input: peripheral blood. The receptors here all came from a woman aged 70-85 years with acute or convalescent COVID-19.

The rearrangement links TRBV7-3 to TRBJ2-3, with a weak D call TRBD2 (5 bases). CDR1 SGHTA and CDR2 FQGTGA come from the germline V gene. There are 13 residues in the CDR3. Deletions cut 5 bases from V and 9 bases from J, with 15 bases between. CDR3 protein: CASSQGSMETQYF. The CDR3 region has the DNA TGTGCCAGCAGCCAAGGGAGTATGGAGACGCAGTATTTT.

This chain joins TRBV18 and TRBJ2-7, with 10 nucleotides matching TRBD1. J lost 4 bases, V lost 5 bases, and 11 bases had no gene match. The length of the CDR3 is 16 residues. In germline, CDR1 is KGHSH, CDR2 LQKENI. CDR3 region: CASSRGPGQGLYEQYF. DNA of the CDR3: TGTGCCAGCTCAAGGGGTCCGGGACAGGGGCTTTACGAGCAGTACTTC.

The rearrangement links TRBV29-1 to TRBJ2-6; tentative D call: TRBD1 (5 bases). Germline CDR1 is SQVTM and CDR2 is ANQGSEA. The CDR3 runs 13 residues. Between the trimmed V and J ends, which lost 8 bases and 2 bases, there was a span of 10 bases. CDR3 protein: CSTQGTGANVLTF. CDR3 nucleotide sequence: TGCAGCACCCAGGGTACTGGGGCCAACGTCCTGACTTTC.

This rearrangement joins TRBV30 to TRBJ1-5; 7 bases agree with TRBD1. Trimming took 0 bases from V and 1 from J; bases not matched to a gene: 9. The CDR3 has 17 amino acids. CDR1 is GTSNPN and CDR2 is SVGIG in the germline V gene (reference sequence). DNA of the CDR3: TGTGCCTGGAGTGTACACCAGGGGGGAGCGAGCAATCAGCCCCAGCATTTT. Translation gives CAWSVHQGGASNQPQHF.

This sequence joins TRBV7-2 and TRBJ2-7; possibly TRBD2 for D (5 bases). Germline CDR1 is SGHTA and CDR2 is FQGNSA. V dropped 0 bases and J dropped 2 bases, with 11 bases sitting between them. The CDR3 loop spans 15 amino acids. CDR3 sequence (DNA): TGTGCCAGCAGCTTAGCGGCTGTGGGAGCCTACGAGCAGTACGTC. Protein sequence: CASSLAAVGAYEQYV.

The chain couples TRBV4-1 to TRBJ2-1; 8 nucleotides match TRBD1. The CDR3 length is 16 residues. From germline, CDR1 is MGHRA and CDR2 YSYEKL. The junction had 7 bases not matched to a gene; V was cut back by 1 base and J by 5 bases. The CDR3 loop is CASSQGPGTGNNEQFF. The CDR3 nucleotides are TGCGCCAGCAGCCAAGGTCCCGGGACAGGTAACAATGAGCAGTTCTTC.

The J gene is TRBJ1-4, the V gene TRBV18; 7 nucleotides line up with TRBD1. CDR3 length equals 15 residues. V lost 2 bases, J lost 3 bases, and 3 bases stayed unmatched. The germline V gene encodes CDR1 KGHSH and CDR2 LQKENI. The CDR3 region has the DNA TGTGCCAGCTCACCAATGGGACAGTCTAATGAAAAACTGTTTTTT. It translates to CASSPMGQSNEKLFF.

This chain uses TRBV3-1 (or the pseudogene TRBV3-2) with TRBJ1-2, with D uncertain. The V end lost 0 bases, the J end lost 8 bases, and 13 bases lay between the germline ends. CDR1 and CDR2 from the germline V gene are LGHDT and YNNKEL (reference sequence). This CDR3 has 14 residues. As DNA, the CDR3 is TGTGCCAGCAGCCAAGAGAACGTAGGAGCCGGCTACACCTTC. It specifies CASSQENVGAGYTF.

The chain recombines TRBV10-3 with TRBJ2-7; tentatively, D is TRBD1 (6 bases). V dropped 10 bases and J dropped 3 bases, with 22 bases sitting between them. This CDR3 comprises 15 residues. Per the germline V gene, CDR1 is ENHRY and CDR2 is SYGVKD. Here the CDR3 DNA reads TGTGCCACAACCGAGGGGCCAGGGGACAACTACGAGCAGTACGTC. Amino acid sequence: CATTEGPGDNYEQYV.

The chain employs TRBV2 and TRBJ1-5; 8 bases align to TRBD1. CDR1 is SNHLY, CDR2 FYNNEI, per germline. V shed 7 bases and J 5 bases; nucleotides not matched to a gene: 7. The CDR3 is made up of 14 amino acids. CDR3 sequence: CASNGQGGDQPQHF. CDR3 bases: TGTGCCAGCAACGGACAGGGAGGAGATCAGCCCCAGCATTTT.

The chain carries TRBV2 and TRBJ2-7, with 11 bases that match TRBD1. Germline lookup yields CDR1 SNHLY and CDR2 FYNNEI. With 4 bases clipped from V and 7 bases from J, the junction kept 12 bases outside the gene matches. The CDR3 extends over 16 amino acids. CDR3 in amino acids: CASSASGQGAPWEQYV. The CDR3 bases are TGTGCCAGCAGTGCATCCGGACAGGGGGCCCCTTGGGAGCAGTACGTC.

This chain connects TRBV5-1 to TRBJ2-5; D is possibly TRBD2 (6 bases). The CDR3 covers 13 residues. The germline V and J ends were trimmed by 4 bases and 5 bases, with 12 bases remaining between them. Germline values: CDR1 SGHRS, CDR2 YFSETQ. The CDR3 reads CASSREPSETQYF. The CDR3 DNA reads TGCGCCAGCAGCCGGGAGCCTAGCGAGACCCAGTACTTC.

The chain uses TRBV20-1 and TRBJ1-3; TRBD1 matches 9 bases. This CDR3 is 16 amino acids long. Germline V CDR1 and CDR2: DFQATT, SNEGSKA (reference sequence). The trim removed 3 bases at V and 4 bases at J, leaving 10 bases unmatched. The CDR3 protein is CSASSLGQGTGNTIYF. The CDR3 coding sequence is TGCAGTGCTAGTTCACTCGGACAGGGGACAGGAAACACCATATATTTT.

The chain recombines TRBV6-2 or TRBV6-3 with TRBJ2-7; TRBD2 matches 7 bases. CDR1 and CDR2 (germline): MNHEY, SVGEGT. V was clipped by 0 bases and J by 0 bases; unmatched bases: 8. The length of the CDR3 is 17 residues. CDR3 sequence reads: CASSYSILSGASYEQYF. The CDR3 coding sequence is TGTGCCAGCAGTTACTCAATACTAAGCGGGGCCTCCTACGAGCAGTACTTC.

The chain recombines TRBV5-4 with TRBJ2-1, with D perhaps TRBD2 (5 bases). Germline V CDR1 and CDR2: SGHNT, YYREEE (reference sequence). V was trimmed by 0 bases and J by 7 bases, leaving 8 bases between them. CDR3 length: 13 amino acids. CDR3 nucleotide sequence: TGTGCCAGCAGCTTGGCCGGGGAGAATGAGCAGTTCTTC. Its protein is CASSLAGENEQFF.

The chain is built from TRBV4-2 and TRBJ2-3; 12 nucleotides align to TRBD1. The CDR3 covers 16 residues. Germline lookup yields CDR1 LGHNA and CDR2 YNFKEQ. Trimming took 4 bases from V and 4 from J; bases not matched to a gene: 6. The chain's CDR3 is CASSRPGQGASDTQYF. The CDR3 DNA follows: TGTGCCAGCAGCCGTCCGGGACAGGGGGCTTCAGATACGCAGTATTTT.

The genes are TRBV30 and TRBJ1-5; D ambiguous. Trimming took 2 bases from V and 4 from J, leaving 9 bases between them. Germline lookup yields CDR1 GTSNPN and CDR2 SVGIG (reference sequence). This CDR3 is 13 amino acids long. The CDR3 DNA follows: TGTGCCTGGAGTTCCGGGATTAATCAGCCCCAGCATTTT. It encodes CAWSSGINQPQHF.

The chain links TRBV3-1 (or the pseudogene TRBV3-2) to TRBJ1-3; D possibly corresponds to TRBD1 (6 bases). Germline V CDR1 and CDR2: LGHDT, YNNKEL (reference sequence). The CDR3 is made up of 15 amino acids. Trimming removed 1 base from V and 2 bases from J, with 9 bases in between. CDR3 DNA: TGTGCCAGCAGCCAAGTATCAGGGGCTGGAAACACCATATATTTT. It translates to CASSQVSGAGNTIYF.

V and J are TRBV6-5 and TRBJ1-2; possible D gene TRBD1, 5 bases. With 5 bases removed from V and 4 bases from J, the gap between germline ends came to 14 bases. From germline, CDR1 is MNHEY and CDR2 SVGAGI. The CDR3 is made up of 14 amino acids. CDR3 sequence reads: CASSPHGGAYGYTF. CDR3 bases: TGTGCCAGCAGTCCGCACGGCGGGGCCTATGGCTACACCTTC.

This clone appeared a few times. The V and J genes are TRBV6-5 and TRBJ2-5, with D tentatively TRBD1 (5 bases). The CDR3 has 14 amino acids. Germline CDR1 is MNHEY and CDR2 is SVGAGI. Trimming cost V 10 bases and J 1 base, with 16 bases left between them. This CDR3 is CATALGQTQETQYF. The CDR3 DNA reads TGTGCCACCGCTTTAGGACAAACCCAAGAGACCCAGTACTTC.